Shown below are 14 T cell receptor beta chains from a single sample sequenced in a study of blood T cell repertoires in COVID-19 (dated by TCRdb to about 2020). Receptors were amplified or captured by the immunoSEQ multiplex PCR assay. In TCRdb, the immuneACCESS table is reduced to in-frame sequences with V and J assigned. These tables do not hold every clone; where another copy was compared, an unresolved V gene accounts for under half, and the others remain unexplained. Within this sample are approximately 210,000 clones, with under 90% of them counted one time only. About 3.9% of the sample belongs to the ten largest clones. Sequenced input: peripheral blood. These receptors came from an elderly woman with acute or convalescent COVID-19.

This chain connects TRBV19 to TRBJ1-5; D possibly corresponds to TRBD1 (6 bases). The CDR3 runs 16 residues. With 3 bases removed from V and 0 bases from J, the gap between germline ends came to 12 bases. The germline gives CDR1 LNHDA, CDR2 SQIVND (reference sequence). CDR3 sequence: CASSIPDRGSNQPQHF. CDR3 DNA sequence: TGTGCCAGTAGTATCCCGGACAGAGGTAGCAATCAGCCCCAGCATTTT.

The CDR3 sequence: CASSQGIAGGPAQETQYF. CDR3 nucleotides: TGCGCCAGCAGCCAAGGAATTGCGGGGGGACCGGCCCAAGAGACCCAGTACTTC. V usage is TRBV4-3 and J usage is TRBJ2-5, with 8 bases that match TRBD2. Germline CDR1 is LGHNA and CDR2 is YSLEER. V was clipped by 1 base and J by 1 base; unmatched bases: 11. This CDR3 spans 18 amino acids.

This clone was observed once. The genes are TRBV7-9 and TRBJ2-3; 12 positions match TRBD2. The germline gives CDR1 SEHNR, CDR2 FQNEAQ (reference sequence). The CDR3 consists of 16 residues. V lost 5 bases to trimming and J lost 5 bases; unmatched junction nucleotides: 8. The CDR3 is CASSETLAGGLDTQYF. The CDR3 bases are TGTGCCAGCAGCGAAACTCTAGCGGGGGGGCTAGATACGCAGTATTTT.

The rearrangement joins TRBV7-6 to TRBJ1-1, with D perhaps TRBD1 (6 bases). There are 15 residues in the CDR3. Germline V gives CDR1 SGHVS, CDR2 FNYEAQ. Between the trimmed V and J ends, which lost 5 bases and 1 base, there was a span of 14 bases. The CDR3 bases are TGTGCCAGCAGCGCCTCCCGGGGACAGAACACTGAAGCTTTCTTT. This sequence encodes CASSASRGQNTEAFF.

Here the CDR3 DNA reads TGTGCCAGCAGCTGGGGGCGAAGCGAAGCTTTCTTT. As protein: CASSWGRSEAFF. V and J are TRBV5-6 and TRBJ1-1; weak D call: TRBD1 (6 bases). CDR1 is SGHDT, CDR2 YYEEEE, per germline. Trimming removed 3 bases at V and 8 bases at J, with 11 bases between. This CDR3 has 12 residues.

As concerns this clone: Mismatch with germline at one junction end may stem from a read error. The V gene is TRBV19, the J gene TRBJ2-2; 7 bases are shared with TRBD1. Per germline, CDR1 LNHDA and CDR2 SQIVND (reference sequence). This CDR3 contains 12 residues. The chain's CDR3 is CASSIWPGGLFF. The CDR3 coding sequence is TGTGCCAGTAGTATATGGCCAGGGGGGCTGTTTTTT.

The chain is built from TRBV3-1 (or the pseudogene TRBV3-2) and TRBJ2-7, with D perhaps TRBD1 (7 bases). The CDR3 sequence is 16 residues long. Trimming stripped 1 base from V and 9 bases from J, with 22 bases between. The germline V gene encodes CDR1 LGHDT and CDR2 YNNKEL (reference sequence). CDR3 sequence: CASSQVTQGGRLRQYF. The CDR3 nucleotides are TGTGCCAGCAGCCAAGTAACCCAGGGGGGAAGGTTACGGCAGTACTTC.

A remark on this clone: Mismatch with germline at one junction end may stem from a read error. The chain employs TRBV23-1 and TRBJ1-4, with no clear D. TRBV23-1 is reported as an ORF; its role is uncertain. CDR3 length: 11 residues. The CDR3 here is CASSQPRAGSF. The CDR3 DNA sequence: TGCGCCAGCAGTCAACCGAGGGCAGGCAGTTTT.

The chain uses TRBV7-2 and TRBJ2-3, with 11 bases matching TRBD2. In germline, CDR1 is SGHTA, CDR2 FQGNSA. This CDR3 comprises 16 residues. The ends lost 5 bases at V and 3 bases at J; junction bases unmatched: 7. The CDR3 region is CASSPDSGGATDTQYF. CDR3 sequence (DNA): TGTGCCAGCAGCCCGGATAGCGGGGGGGCTACAGATACGCAGTATTTT.

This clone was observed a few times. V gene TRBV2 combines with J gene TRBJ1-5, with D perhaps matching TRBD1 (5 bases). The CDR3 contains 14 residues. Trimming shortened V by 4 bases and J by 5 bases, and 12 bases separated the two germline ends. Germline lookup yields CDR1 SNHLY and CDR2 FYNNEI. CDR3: CASSGPGGDQPQHF. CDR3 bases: TGTGCCAGCAGTGGACCGGGGGGAGATCAGCCCCAGCATTTT.

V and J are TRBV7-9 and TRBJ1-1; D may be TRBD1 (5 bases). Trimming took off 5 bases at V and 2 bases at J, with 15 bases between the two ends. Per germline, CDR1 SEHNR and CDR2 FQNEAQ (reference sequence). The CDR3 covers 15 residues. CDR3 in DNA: TGTGCCAGCAGCCCCACACTGGGGGGTAACACTGAAGCTTTCTTT. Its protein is CASSPTLGGNTEAFF. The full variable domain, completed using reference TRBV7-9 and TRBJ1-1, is DTGVSQNPRHKITKRGQNVTFRCDPISEHNRLYWYRQTLGQGPEFLTYFQNEAQLEKSRLLSDRFSAERPKGSFSTLEIQRTEQGDSAMYLCASSPTLGGNTEAFFGQGTRLTVV.

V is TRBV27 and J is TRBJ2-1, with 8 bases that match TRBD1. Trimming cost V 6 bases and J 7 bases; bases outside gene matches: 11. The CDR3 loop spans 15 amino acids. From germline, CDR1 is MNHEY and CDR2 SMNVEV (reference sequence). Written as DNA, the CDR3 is TGTGCCAGCAGCCCGGGACAGGCCAAAGGGAATGAGCAGTTCTTC. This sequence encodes CASSPGQAKGNEQFF.

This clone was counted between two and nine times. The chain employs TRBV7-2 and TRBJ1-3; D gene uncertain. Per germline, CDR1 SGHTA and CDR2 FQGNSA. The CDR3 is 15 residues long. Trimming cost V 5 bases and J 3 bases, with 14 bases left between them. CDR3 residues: CASSLDGVIGNTIYF. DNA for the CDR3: TGTGCCAGCAGCCTAGACGGAGTGATTGGAAACACCATATATTTT. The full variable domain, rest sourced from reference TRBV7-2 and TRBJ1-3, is GAGVSQSPSNKVTEKGKDVELRCDPISGHTALYWYRQSLGQGLEFLIYFQGNSAPDKSGLPSDRFSAERTGGSVSTLTIQRTQQEDSAVYLCASSLDGVIGNTIYFGEGSWLTVV.

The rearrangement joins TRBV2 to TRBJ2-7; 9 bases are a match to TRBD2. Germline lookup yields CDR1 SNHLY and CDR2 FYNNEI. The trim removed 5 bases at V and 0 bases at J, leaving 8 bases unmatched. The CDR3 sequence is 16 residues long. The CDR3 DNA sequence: TGTGCCAGCAGTCTTATGGCTAGCGGGGTCTCCTACGAGCAGTACTTC. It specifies CASSLMASGVSYEQYF.